These T cell receptor beta chains were read from a single sample in a study of T-cell reconstitution after alpha-beta-depleted transplantation in children. MiXCR, run by TCRdb on the PCR reads, gives a single entry per CDR3 protein. The sample lists over 150,000 distinct CDR3 sequences; around 7% were seen once. This specimen consisted of PBMCs, obtained before TCRalphabeta/CD19-depleted stem cell transplant. The receptor source for this set is a boy aged 2 to 10 with acute lymphoblastic leukemia, due to receive a stem cell transplant. The CDR3 runs from the conserved cysteine through the conserved F or W. A D gene is named only where the DNA matches it firmly. A row's size may be missing; if present it is once, few, many or a size class.

j_call clone_size d_call v_call cdr3_nt cdr3_aa
TRBJ1-5 many TRBD1 TRBV4-3 TGCGCCAGCAGCATCTCCAGGGGGGATAATCAGCCCCAGCATTTT CASSISRGDNQPQHF
TRBJ2-3 many TRBD1 TRBV28 TGTGCCAGCAGTCCTACAGGGGACCCCACAGATACGCAGTATTTT CASSPTGDPTDTQYF
TRBJ2-5 many . TRBV7-2 TGTGCCAGCAGCATACTGGGGAGGGAGACCCAGTACTTC CASSILGRETQYF
TRBJ1-1 . . TRBV28 TGTGCCAGCAGTTTACGGGGATTCGCTGAAGCTTTCTTT CASSLRGFAEAFF
TRBJ1-3 many . TRBV5-1 TGCGCCAGCAGCCCGGGACGTGGAAACACCATATATTTT CASSPGRGNTIYF
TRBJ2-7 . TRBD1 TRBV19 TGTGCCAGTAGCCCTCGGACAGGGAGCTCCTACGAGCAGTACTTC CASSPRTGSSYEQYF
TRBJ1-4 few . TRBV5-1 TGCGCCAGCAGCGAGTACCAGGGGTCTGTTGAAAAACTGTTTTTT CASSEYQGSVEKLFF
TRBJ2-3 few . TRBV20-1 TGCAGTGCTAGACAGGGCACAGATACGCAGTATTTT CSARQGTDTQYF
TRBJ1-1 . . TRBV12-3/TRBV12-4 TGTGCCAGCAGTTTGGGACTCTCGAACACTGAAGCTTTCTTT CASSLGLSNTEAFF
TRBJ2-2 many TRBD2 TRBV6-5 TGTGCCAGCAGTTACTCAACGGGGGGGCACGGGGAGCTGTTTTTT CASSYSTGGHGELFF
TRBJ2-5 . TRBD2 TRBV4-2 TGTGCCAGCAGCCAAGATAGCCTAGCGGGAGGTTCGCGAGAGACCCAGTACTTC CASSQDSLAGGSRETQYF
TRBJ1-1 . TRBD1 TRBV20-1 TGCAGTGCTCTGACAGGGCCGGTTCGAGACACTGAAGCTTTCTTT CSALTGPVRDTEAFF
TRBJ1-2 many . TRBV10-2 TGCGCCAGCAGTGAGTCGGAAGCTACCGCCGCTGGCTACACCTTC CASSESEATAAGYTF
TRBJ2-1 . TRBD2 TRBV28 TGTGCCAGCAGTTTATCCATAGCGGGAGGTCCACCCAATGAGCAGTTCTTC CASSLSIAGGPPNEQFF
TRBJ2-1 . . TRBV7-2 TGTGCCAGCAGCAAACTAGGGAGCTCCTACAATGAGCAGTTCTTC CASSKLGSSYNEQFF
TRBJ2-3 . . TRBV5-6 TGTGCCAGCAGCCGAACCATCACAGATACGCAGTATTTT CASSRTITDTQYF
TRBJ2-4 . . TRBV24-1 TGTGCCACCAGTGACCCCTCGGGGGCGGGCAACATTCAGTACTTC CATSDPSGAGNIQYF
TRBJ2-1 few TRBD2 TRBV7-6 TGTGCCAGCAGCCGACTAGCGGGTACCTACAATGAGCAGTTCTTC CASSRLAGTYNEQFF
TRBJ2-7 . TRBD2 TRBV5-1 TGCGCCAGCAGCTTGGGAGGGTACGGCCTGTCTAGCGGGGGAGCTGACTACGAGCAGTACTTC CASSLGGYGLSSGGADYEQYF
TRBJ1-5 many . TRBV10-2 TGCGCCAGCACAAAAACAGGCGGACAGCCCCAGCATTTT CASTKTGGQPQHF
TRBJ1-2 few . TRBV6-1 TGTGCCAGCAGTGAAGGGGCCCAGTTGAAACGTGGCTACACCTTC CASSEGAQLKRGYTF
TRBJ2-7 many TRBD1 TRBV3-1 TGTGCCAGCAGCCAAATGGGACAGAATTACGAGCAGTACTTC CASSQMGQNYEQYF
TRBJ2-3 many TRBD2 TRBV7-9 TGTGCCAGCAGCGGATGGACTAGCGGCACAGATACGCAGTATTTT CASSGWTSGTDTQYF
TRBJ2-1 many TRBD2 TRBV5-6 TGTGCCAGCAGCTTGGGGCTAGCGGGAGGCAATGAGCAGTTCTTC CASSLGLAGGNEQFF
TRBJ2-1 many . TRBV5-4 TGTGCCAGCAGCTTGGGATTTACCTACAATGAGCAGTTCTTC CASSLGFTYNEQFF
TRBJ2-1 many TRBD2 TRBV2 TGTGCCAGCGGACTAGCGTCGAACTACAATGAGCAGTTCTTC CASGLASNYNEQFF